Sequencing of this T cell receptor (beta chain) was carried out in a study of PD-1 blockade in classical Hodgkin lymphoma. Study-wide points: Complete responders possessed baseline diversity comparable to newly diagnosed patients. It was reported that newly diagnosed patients had less baseline TCR diversity than healthy donors.

On this clone: Its matching antigen is unknown.

As for time point: cycle 4 day 1 (C4D1), after about 6 weeks of nivolumab. In every patient, relapse followed autologous stem cell transplantation, while exposure to brentuximab vedotin differed. The repertoire was sequenced with immunoSEQ multiplex PCR; TCRdb's copy has only in-frame clones and lacks some. The sample lists 50,000 or so clones; 90% were seen once. This clonotype was obtained from a human donor with classical Hodgkin lymphoma. The material sequenced was peripheral blood mononuclear cells (PBMCs), taken before the fourth cycle of nivolumab.

The CDR3 DNA is TGTGCCAGCAGCTTATCAGGAGTTGAGCAGTTCTTC. This encodes CASSLSGVEQFF. The V and J genes are TRBV7-3 and TRBJ2-1, with D hard to call. Trimming cost V 2 bases and J 9 bases, with 8 bases left between them. Germline loops: CDR1 SGHTA, CDR2 FQGTGA. The CDR3 has 12 amino acids.